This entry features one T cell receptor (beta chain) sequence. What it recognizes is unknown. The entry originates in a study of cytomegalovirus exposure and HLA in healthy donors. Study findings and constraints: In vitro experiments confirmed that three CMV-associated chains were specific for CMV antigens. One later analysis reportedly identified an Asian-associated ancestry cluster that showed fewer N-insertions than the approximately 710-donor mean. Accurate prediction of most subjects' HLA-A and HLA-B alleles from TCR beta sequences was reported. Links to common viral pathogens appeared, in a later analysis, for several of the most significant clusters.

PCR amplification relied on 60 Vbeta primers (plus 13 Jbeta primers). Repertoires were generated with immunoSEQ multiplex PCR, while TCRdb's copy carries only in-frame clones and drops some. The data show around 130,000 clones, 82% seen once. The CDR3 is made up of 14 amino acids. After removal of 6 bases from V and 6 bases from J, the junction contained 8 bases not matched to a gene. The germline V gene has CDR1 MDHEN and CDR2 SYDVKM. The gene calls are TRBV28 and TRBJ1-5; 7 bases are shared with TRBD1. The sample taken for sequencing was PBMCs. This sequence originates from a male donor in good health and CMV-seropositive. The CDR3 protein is CASRGGRGGQPQHF. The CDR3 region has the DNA TGTGCCAGCAGAGGGGGCAGGGGTGGTCAGCCCCAGCATTTT.